This section outlines one TCR beta chain sequence together with its context. The CDR3 is 15 amino acids. Germline CDR1 and CDR2: MNHEY and SMNVEV (reference sequence). V was pared by 6 bases and J by 4 bases, with 6 bases of the junction left unmatched. Survey-level TCR beta sequencing used the immunoSEQ assay. The table came from immunoSEQ multiplex PCR; TCRdb's copy has only in-frame clones and leaves some out. The table lists around 50,000 clones, just over 90% of them singletons, with about 10% in the top ten. The sequence was collected from a man in his forties with rheumatoid arthritis. The sample comprised PBMCs. This chain links TRBV27 with TRBJ2-1, with 10 positions matching TRBD1. The CDR3 spells CASRHGTGDYNEQFF. CDR3 in DNA: TGTGCCAGCAGACACGGGACAGGGGATTACAATGAGCAGTTCTTC.